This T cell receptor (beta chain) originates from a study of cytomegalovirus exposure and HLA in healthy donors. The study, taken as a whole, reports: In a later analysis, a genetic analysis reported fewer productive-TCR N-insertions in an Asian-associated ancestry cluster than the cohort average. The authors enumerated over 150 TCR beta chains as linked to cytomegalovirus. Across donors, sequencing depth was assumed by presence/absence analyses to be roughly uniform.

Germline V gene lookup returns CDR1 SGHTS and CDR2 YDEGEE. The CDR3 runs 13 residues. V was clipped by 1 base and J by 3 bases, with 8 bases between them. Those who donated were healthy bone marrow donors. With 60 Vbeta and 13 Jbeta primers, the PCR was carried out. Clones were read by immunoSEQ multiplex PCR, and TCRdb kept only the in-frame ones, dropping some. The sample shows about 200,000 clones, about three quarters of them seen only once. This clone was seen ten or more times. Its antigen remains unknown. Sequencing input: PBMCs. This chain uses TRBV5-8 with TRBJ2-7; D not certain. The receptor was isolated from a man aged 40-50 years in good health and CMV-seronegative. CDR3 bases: TGTGCCAGCAGCTTGTCGGGTGACTACGAGCAGTACTTC. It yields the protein CASSLSGDYEQYF. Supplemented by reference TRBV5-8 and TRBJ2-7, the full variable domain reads EAGVTQSPTHLIKTRGQQATLRCSPISGHTSVYWYQQALGLGLQFLLWYDEGEERNRGNFPPRFSGRQFPNYSSELNVNALELEDSALYLCASSLSGDYEQYFGPGTRLTVT.